This entry describes one T cell receptor beta chain. Its target is not known. Clones were sequenced by immunoSEQ multiplex PCR, and TCRdb holds only the in-frame ones, with some missing. The table records about 48,000 clones, roughly 84% of them present only once. Germline V gene data show CDR1 as SEHNR and CDR2 as FQNEAQ (reference sequence). This CDR3 has 16 amino acids. The trim removed 0 bases at V and 2 bases at J, leaving 5 bases unmatched. The sample comes from a study of early stage breast cancer tumors. In the study overall: ER+/PR+/HER2- status applied to about 70% of the 16 invasive breast tumors.

Overall study results and limits: Tumors had roughly 2.5-fold higher T cell density than normal breast. Most shared enriched TCRB sequences were commonly generated ones.

Sequenced sample: blood. The clonotype comes from a person aged 45 to 60 with breast cancer. The chain has TRBV7-9 and TRBJ2-7, with 9 bases identical to TRBD1. The CDR3 nucleotides read TGTGCCAGCAGCTTAGCGGGACAGGGACCCCCCTACGAGCAGTACTTC. Translated, it gives CASSLAGQGPPYEQYF.